This T cell receptor beta chain is from a study of T cells in Graves' hyperthyroidism and ophthalmopathy. Whole-study results and caveats: Among clonotypes expanded in thyroid above 0.001, most were also found in blood.

TCR beta CDR3 regions were amplified from RNA. With the HTBI primer set, the TCR CDR3 went through a first round of RT-PCR. TCRdb called the multiplex PCR reads again in MiXCR, with one record for every CDR3 protein. The table shows approximately 720,000 distinct CDR3 sequences, with approximately 19% occurring only once. This CDR3 is 15 amino acids long. V was shortened by 5 bases and J by 5 bases, with 16 bases between the two germline ends. Looked up from germline, CDR1 is KGHSH and CDR2 is LQKENI. Hyperthyroidism in the patients, aged 18 to 65, was newly diagnosed and under 2 months in duration. This clonotype was found many times. What it recognizes is unknown.

The sequence came from a woman aged 50 to 60 with Graves' hyperthyroidism that later progressed to Graves' ophthalmopathy. The chain is built from TRBV18 and TRBJ1-5, with D possibly being TRBD1 (6 bases). The sequenced sample consisted of blood. The CDR3 sequence: CASSYQGGGDQPQHF. In DNA, the CDR3 is TGTGCCAGCTCATACCAAGGGGGAGGCGATCAGCCCCAGCATTTT.